Reported below is one T cell receptor beta chain. This entry comes from a study of cytomegalovirus exposure and HLA in healthy donors. There are 14 residues in the CDR3. Unmatched junction bases numbered 4, after V lost 3 bases and J lost 2 bases. CDR1 SQVTM and CDR2 ANQGSEA come from the germline V gene. The PCR ran on 60 Vbeta and 13 Jbeta primers. Original processing notes: Per a later analysis, the number of unique TCR beta chains was about 80 million, of which 8.5 million to 11 million were shared. Produced via immunoSEQ multiplex PCR; TCRdb's table is partial and in-frame only. The D gene and trimming were derived from the DNA, and the V and J assignments and clone size from that table. Among about 140,000 clones listed, roughly 73% were seen once.

The receptor was derived from a male donor in good health and CMV-seronegative. Sequencing used PBMCs. This chain connects TRBV29-1 to TRBJ1-1, with 9 bases lining up with TRBD1. CDR3 in DNA: TGCAGCGTTGACACGGGACAGGGAAACACTGAAGCTTTCTTT. Its translation is CSVDTGQGNTEAFF.